This T cell receptor beta chain was obtained from a study of T cell repertoires in cytomegalovirus infection. Study summary: HLA-B-restricted CMV epitopes that are well studied were used alongside recently identified HLA-C-restricted ones. Study-level points and caveats: Accumulated public TCR beta family frequency recognized individuals carrying CMV together with the relevant HLA. The study found HLA-C-restricted CMV-specific TCR beta clonotypes dominating the ex vivo response.

The CDR3 extends over 13 amino acids. CDR1 is SNHLY, CDR2 FYNNEI, per germline. Trimming took 2 bases from V and 5 from J, leaving 10 bases between them. A note on this clonotype: Its antigen is not identified.

TCRdb analysed the reads with MiXCR anew, one entry per CDR3 protein. The table lists fewer than 1,000,000 distinct CDR3 sequences, 31% of them singletons. The chain recombines TRBV2 with TRBJ2-7; the D is unclear. Sequencing was performed on cultured CD8+ T cells from PBMCs, taken from culture after CMV antigen stimulation. This clonotype originated in a human donor in good health (CMV status not recorded). Some clones in this sample may be carry-over from other donors' samples. The CDR3 nucleotides are TGTGCCAGCAGTGAAACTGGCTTCGACGAGCAGTACGTC. Protein: CASSETGFDEQYV.